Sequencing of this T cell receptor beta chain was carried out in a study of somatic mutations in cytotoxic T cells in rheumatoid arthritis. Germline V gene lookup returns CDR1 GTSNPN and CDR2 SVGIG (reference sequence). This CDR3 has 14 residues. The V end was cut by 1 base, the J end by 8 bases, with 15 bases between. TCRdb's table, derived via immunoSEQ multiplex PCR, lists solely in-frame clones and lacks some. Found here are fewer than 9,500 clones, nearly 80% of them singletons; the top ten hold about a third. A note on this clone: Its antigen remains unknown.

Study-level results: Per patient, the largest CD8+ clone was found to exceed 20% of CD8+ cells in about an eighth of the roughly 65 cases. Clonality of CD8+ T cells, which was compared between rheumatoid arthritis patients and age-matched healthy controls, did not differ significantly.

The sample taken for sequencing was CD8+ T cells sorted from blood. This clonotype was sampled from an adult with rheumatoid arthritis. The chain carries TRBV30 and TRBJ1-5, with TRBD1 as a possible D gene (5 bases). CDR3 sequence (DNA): TGTGCCTGGAGTGCAACCGGGACGGGGGAGCCCCAGCATTTT. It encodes CAWSATGTGEPQHF.